The clone carrying this TCR beta chain was detected a few times. The data belong to a study of blood T cell repertoires in COVID-19. Study background: COVID-19 samples collected from the United States, Italy and Spain covered acute and convalescent phases. From T cells, B-cell-depleted T cells, or PBMCs came the material, which was cDNA or gDNA.

In the original processing: Estimates of nucleated cell counts were drawn from the amplification of reference gene primers. TCRdb's copy holds only in-frame clones and misses some; the assay was immunoSEQ multiplex PCR. The V and J calls and clone size are taken from that table; D and trimming were inferred from the DNA. This table has almost 40,000 clones, approximately 89% appearing once. Trimming took off 8 bases at V and 5 bases at J, with 23 bases between the two ends. Germline values: CDR1 LNHNV, CDR2 YYDKDF (reference sequence). The CDR3 is 16 amino acids. Sequencing used peripheral blood. The chain couples TRBV15 to TRBJ2-3; tentative D call: TRBD1 (6 bases). The TCR originated in a man aged 60 to 75 with acute or convalescent COVID-19. CDR3 residues: CATSQRAGVREDTQYF. The DNA of the CDR3 is TGTGCCACCTCCCAGAGGGCAGGGGTGAGAGAAGATACGCAGTATTTT. Supplemented by reference TRBV15 and TRBJ2-3, the full variable domain reads DAMVIQNPRYQVTQFGKPVTLSCSQTLNHNVMYWYQQKSSQAPKLLFHYYDKDFNNEADTPDNFQSRRPNTSFCFLDIRSPGLGDTAMYLCATSQRAGVREDTQYFGPGTRLTVL.